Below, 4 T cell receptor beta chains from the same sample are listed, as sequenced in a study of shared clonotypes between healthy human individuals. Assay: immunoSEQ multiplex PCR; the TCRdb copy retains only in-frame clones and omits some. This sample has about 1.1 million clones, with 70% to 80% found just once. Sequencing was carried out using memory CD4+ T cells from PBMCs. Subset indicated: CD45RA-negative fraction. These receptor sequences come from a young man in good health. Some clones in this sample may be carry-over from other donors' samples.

The CDR3 nucleotides are TGTGCCAGCACCGACCCCTGGACAGTCGGGGGCTACACCTTC. This encodes CASTDPWTVGGYTF. V is TRBV6-6 and J is TRBJ1-2; a possible D gene is TRBD1 (6 bases). Germline V gene lookup returns CDR1 MNHNY and CDR2 SVGAGI (reference sequence). V was clipped by 7 bases and J by 8 bases, with 20 bases between them. The CDR3 runs 14 residues.

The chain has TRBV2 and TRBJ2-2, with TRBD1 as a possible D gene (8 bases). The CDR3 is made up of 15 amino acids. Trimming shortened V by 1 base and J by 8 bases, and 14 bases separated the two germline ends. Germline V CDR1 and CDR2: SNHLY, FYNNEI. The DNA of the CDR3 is TGTGCCAGCAGTGAAGGGACAGGGAGGGTAGGGGAGCTGTTTTTT. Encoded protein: CASSEGTGRVGELFF.

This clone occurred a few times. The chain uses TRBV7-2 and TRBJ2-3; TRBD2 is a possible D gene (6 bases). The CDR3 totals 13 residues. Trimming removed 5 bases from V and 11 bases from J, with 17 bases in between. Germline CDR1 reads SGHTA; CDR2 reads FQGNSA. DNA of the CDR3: TGTGCCAGCAGCCCACCACCCTACGGGAGGCAGTATTTT. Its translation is CASSPPPYGRQYF.

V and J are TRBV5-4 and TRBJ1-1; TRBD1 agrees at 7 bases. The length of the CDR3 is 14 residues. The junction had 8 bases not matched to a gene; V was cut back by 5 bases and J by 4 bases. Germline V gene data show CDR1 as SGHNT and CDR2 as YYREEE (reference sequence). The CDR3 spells CASSRDSQGTEAFF. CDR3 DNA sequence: TGTGCCAGCAGTCGGGACAGCCAGGGCACTGAAGCTTTCTTT. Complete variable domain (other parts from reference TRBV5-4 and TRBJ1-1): ETGVTQSPTHLIKTRGQQVTLRCSSQSGHNTVSWYQQALGQGPQFIFQYYREEENGRGNFPPRFSGLQFPNYSSELNVNALELDDSALYLCASSRDSQGTEAFFGQGTRLTVV.